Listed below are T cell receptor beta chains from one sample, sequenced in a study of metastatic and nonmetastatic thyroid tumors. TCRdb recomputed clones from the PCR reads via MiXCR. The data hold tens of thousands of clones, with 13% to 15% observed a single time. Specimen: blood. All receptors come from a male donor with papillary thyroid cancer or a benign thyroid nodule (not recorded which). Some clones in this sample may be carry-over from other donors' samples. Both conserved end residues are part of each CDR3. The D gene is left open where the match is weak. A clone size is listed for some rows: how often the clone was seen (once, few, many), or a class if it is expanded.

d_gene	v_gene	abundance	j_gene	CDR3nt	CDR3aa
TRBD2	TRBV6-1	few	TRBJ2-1	TGTGCCAGCAAGGGACTAGCGGTATCCCCTTTGTACAATGAGCAATTCTTC	CASKGLAVSPLYNEQFF
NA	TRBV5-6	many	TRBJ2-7	TGTGCCAGCAGCTTGCTGGGGGTCGGGTCCTACGAGCAGTACTTC	CASSLLGVGSYEQYF
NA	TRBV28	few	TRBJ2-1	TGTGCCAGCAGTTTTGGGACATACTCCTACAATGAGCATTTCTTC	CASSFGTYSYNEHFF
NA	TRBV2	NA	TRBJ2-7	TGTGCCAGCAGTGAAGGGCTTCGGGGGTTGGCAGGGGACTACGAGCAGTACTTC	CASSEGLRGLAGDYEQYF
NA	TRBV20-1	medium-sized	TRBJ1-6	TGCAGTGCTCGGAGCTCCTATAATTCACCCCTCCACTTT	CSARSSYNSPLHF
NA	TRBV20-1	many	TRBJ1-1	TGCAGTGCTAGAGATCATCGGAGGGCCACTGAAGCTTTCTTT	CSARDHRRATEAFF
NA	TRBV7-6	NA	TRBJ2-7	TGTGCCAGCAGCCCCCGACAGTGGGCCTACGAGCAGCACTTC	CASSPRQWAYEQHF
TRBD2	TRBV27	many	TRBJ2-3	TGTGCCAGCTCCCCCGGGACTAGCGGGAGCGATACGCAGTATTTT	CASSPGTSGSDTQYF
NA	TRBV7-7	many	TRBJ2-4	TGTGCTAGCAGCTTAGTGGACGGGGACATTCAGTACTTC	CASSLVDGDIQYF
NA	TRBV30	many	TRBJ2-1	TGTGCCTGGAGCGGATCCTTCAATGAGCAGTTCTTC	CAWSGSFNEQFF
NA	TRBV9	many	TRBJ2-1	TGTGCCAGCAGCGTAAGAGGGAGCAATGAGCAGTTCTTC	CASSVRGSNEQFF
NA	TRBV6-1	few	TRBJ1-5	TGTGCCAGCAGTGAAGCGAGGGCAGGGAGGAATCAGCCCCAGCATTTT	CASSEARAGRNQPQHF
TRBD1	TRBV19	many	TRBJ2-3	TGTGCCAGTGGGCAGGGGGCCAGCACAGATACGCAGTATTTT	CASGQGASTDTQYF
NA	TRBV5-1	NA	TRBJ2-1	TGCGCCAGCAGCTTGGGAGGGGGGGAGCGGAATGAGCAGTTCTTC	CASSLGGGERNEQFF
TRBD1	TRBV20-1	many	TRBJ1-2	TGCAGTGCTAGCGGGACAGGTCAGGGCTATGGCTACGCCTTC	CSASGTGQGYGYAF
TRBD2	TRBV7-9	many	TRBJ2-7	TGTGCCAGCAGCTTCGTCATGCGGGAGGCCAACGAGCAGTACTTC	CASSFVMREANEQYF
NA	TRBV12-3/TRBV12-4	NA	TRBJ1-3	TGTGCCAGCAGTTTCTACAGGGTGGCTGGAAACACTATATATTTT	CASSFYRVAGNTIYF
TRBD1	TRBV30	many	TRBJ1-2	TGTGCCTGGAGCCGCGGACAGGGAAACTATGGCTACACCTTC	CAWSRGQGNYGYTF
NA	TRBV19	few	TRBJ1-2	TGTGCCAGTAGTACGCTTACAATTGCCCATGTCTACACCTTC	CASSTLTIAHVYTF
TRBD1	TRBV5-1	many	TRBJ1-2	TGCGCCAGCAGCACCGACAGGGGGCATGGCTACACCTTC	CASSTDRGHGYTF
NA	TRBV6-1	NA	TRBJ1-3	TGTGCCGGGGGTAGGGGAGGGACTGGAAACACCATATATTTT	CAGGRGGTGNTIYF